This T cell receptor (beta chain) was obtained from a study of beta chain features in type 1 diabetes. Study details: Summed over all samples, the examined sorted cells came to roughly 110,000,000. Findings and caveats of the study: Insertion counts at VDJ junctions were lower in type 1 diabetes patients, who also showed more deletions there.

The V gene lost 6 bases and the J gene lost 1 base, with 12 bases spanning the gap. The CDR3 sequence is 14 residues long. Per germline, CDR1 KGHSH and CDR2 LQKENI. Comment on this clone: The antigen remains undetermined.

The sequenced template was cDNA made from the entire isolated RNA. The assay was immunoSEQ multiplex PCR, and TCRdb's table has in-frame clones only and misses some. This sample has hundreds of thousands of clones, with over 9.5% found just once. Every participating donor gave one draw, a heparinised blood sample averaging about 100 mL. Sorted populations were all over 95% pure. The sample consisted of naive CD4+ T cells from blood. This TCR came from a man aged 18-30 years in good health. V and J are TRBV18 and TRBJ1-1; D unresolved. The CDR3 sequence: CASSPGRPNTEAFF. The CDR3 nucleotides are TGTGCCAGCTCCCCGGGGAGGCCGAACACTGAAGCTTTCTTT.